A single T cell receptor (beta chain) is shown here with its context. The target of this receptor is not known. No much larger clonotype is one base removed from it; base qualities were not supplied. To prepare the library, the immunoSEQ multiplex PCR assay was applied. The source is immuneACCESS, and TCRdb retained only in-frame sequences with V and J called. Part of the clones is not carried over; for the studies checked, unresolved V genes explain less than half of this, and the remainder is unexplained. Recorded for this sample are about 67,000 clones; 92% of them occurred a single time. The ten largest clones represent about 2.9% of the sample. Measured from the cysteine to the phenylalanine, the CDR3 is 14 residues long. This entry keeps only the CDR3 DNA: 42 bases, framed from base 1. V has 5 bases trimmed and J has 5 bases trimmed; junction bases matching no gene number 7. The germline V gene specifies SGHVS as CDR1 and FNYEAQ as CDR2.

These data come from a study of T cells after somatic rescue of genetic block (dated by TCRdb to 2020 to 2022). General notes on the study: What the study looked at was long-term robustness, specifically in a T-cell system that came about through somatic rescue of a genetic block in T-cell development.

The source is a man aged 40-50 years. The V gene is TRBV7-6 and the J gene is TRBJ2-5, with 8 central nucleotides matching TRBD1. Sample: peripheral blood mononuclear cells (PBMCs). The CDR3 reads as follows: CASSLSGQGETQYF. The DNA sequence reads TGTGCCAGCAGCCTAAGCGGACAGGGTGAGACCCAGTACTTC.